Listed below are T cell receptor beta chains from one sample, sequenced in a study of Ad26.COV2.S vaccination and SARS-CoV-2 variants. Assay: immunoSEQ multiplex PCR; the TCRdb copy retains only in-frame clones and omits some. This table has about 440,000 clones, roughly 88% appearing once. The sequencing here drew on peripheral blood, taken in a trial of Ad26.COV2.S vaccine versus placebo. These receptors all stem from a person between 18 and 65 years old who received the Ad26.COV2.S COVID-19 vaccine or a placebo. Both conserved end residues are part of each CDR3. D genes are given only for firm matches. Where a row states a size, it is once, few, many or the class of an expanded clone; other rows omit it.

clone_size: -
j_call: TRBJ2-2
v_call: TRBV6-2/TRBV6-3
d_call: TRBD2
cdr3_aa: CASSYAGGDTGELFF

clone_size: -
j_call: TRBJ1-1
v_call: TRBV5-6
d_call: TRBD1
cdr3_aa: CASSHWGTGYEAFF

clone_size: -
j_call: TRBJ1-4
v_call: TRBV28
d_call: -
cdr3_aa: CASSLSQEKLFF

clone_size: -
j_call: TRBJ2-7
v_call: TRBV6-1
d_call: -
cdr3_aa: CASSGGPLTAFLYEQYF

clone_size: -
j_call: TRBJ1-6
v_call: TRBV7-6
d_call: TRBD1
cdr3_aa: CASSADRGNSPLHF

clone_size: -
j_call: TRBJ2-5
v_call: TRBV6-2/TRBV6-3
d_call: TRBD2
cdr3_aa: CASSASGIKTQYF

clone_size: -
j_call: TRBJ2-3
v_call: TRBV2
d_call: -
cdr3_aa: CASSISERPDTQYF

clone_size: -
j_call: TRBJ2-7
v_call: TRBV29-1
d_call: -
cdr3_aa: CSVEDPSSYEQYF

clone_size: -
j_call: TRBJ2-1
v_call: TRBV5-1
d_call: TRBD2
cdr3_aa: CASSWPLLAGDVRDEQFF

clone_size: -
j_call: TRBJ2-3
v_call: TRBV19
d_call: -
cdr3_aa: CASSIGPQTDTQYF

clone_size: -
j_call: TRBJ2-3
v_call: TRBV4-2
d_call: TRBD2
cdr3_aa: CASSQETASSGSGTQYF

clone_size: -
j_call: TRBJ2-1
v_call: TRBV19
d_call: -
cdr3_aa: CASRSGSLRSSYNEQFF

clone_size: few
j_call: TRBJ1-2
v_call: TRBV7-9
d_call: TRBD1
cdr3_aa: CASSLGQGHGYTF

clone_size: once
j_call: TRBJ1-2
v_call: TRBV7-6
d_call: -
cdr3_aa: CASSSSWGYTF

clone_size: -
j_call: TRBJ1-6
v_call: TRBV27
d_call: -
cdr3_aa: CASSTGAPNSPLHF

clone_size: few
j_call: TRBJ1-5
v_call: TRBV11-2
d_call: TRBD1
cdr3_aa: CASSLQGARNQPQHF

clone_size: -
j_call: TRBJ2-1
v_call: TRBV9
d_call: -
cdr3_aa: CASSGRGLGETRGNNEQFF

clone_size: -
j_call: TRBJ2-1
v_call: TRBV5-1
d_call: TRBD2
cdr3_aa: CASSVVGTSAYEQFF

clone_size: -
j_call: TRBJ2-1
v_call: TRBV4-1
d_call: TRBD2
cdr3_aa: CASSHPGTSGKGEQFF

clone_size: -
j_call: TRBJ2-2
v_call: TRBV5-1
d_call: TRBD2
cdr3_aa: CASSFNSGTANTGELFF

clone_size: -
j_call: TRBJ2-7
v_call: TRBV18
d_call: -
cdr3_aa: CASSVADLYSYEQYF

clone_size: few
j_call: TRBJ2-2
v_call: TRBV7-9
d_call: TRBD1
cdr3_aa: CASSFPGQYTGELFF

clone_size: few
j_call: TRBJ1-4
v_call: TRBV9
d_call: -
cdr3_aa: CASSVDGTTNEKLFF

clone_size: -
j_call: TRBJ1-6
v_call: TRBV30
d_call: TRBD1
cdr3_aa: CAFTGQYNSPLHF

clone_size: -
j_call: TRBJ2-2
v_call: TRBV7-6
d_call: TRBD1
cdr3_aa: CASSKTGGSTGELFF

clone_size: -
j_call: TRBJ2-1
v_call: TRBV30
d_call: -
cdr3_aa: CAWSVRGTSSYNEQFF

clone_size: -
j_call: TRBJ2-5
v_call: TRBV13
d_call: -
cdr3_aa: CASSFWGQETQYF

clone_size: few
j_call: TRBJ1-4
v_call: TRBV7-8
d_call: -
cdr3_aa: CASSPARGVTNEKLFF

clone_size: few
j_call: TRBJ2-7
v_call: TRBV5-6
d_call: TRBD2
cdr3_aa: CASSRILTSGSYEQYF

clone_size: -
j_call: TRBJ2-1
v_call: TRBV18
d_call: TRBD1
cdr3_aa: CASSVYNTGTGRFF

clone_size: -
j_call: TRBJ2-1
v_call: TRBV5-1
d_call: -
cdr3_aa: CASSLSGGNGNEQFF

clone_size: -
j_call: TRBJ2-1
v_call: TRBV19
d_call: TRBD1
cdr3_aa: CASSIDQGARQFF

clone_size: -
j_call: TRBJ1-1
v_call: TRBV15
d_call: -
cdr3_aa: CATSRDGGNTEAFF

clone_size: -
j_call: TRBJ2-6
v_call: TRBV4-2
d_call: -
cdr3_aa: CASSQEWEAGANVLTF

clone_size: -
j_call: TRBJ2-3
v_call: TRBV4-1
d_call: TRBD2
cdr3_aa: CASSQRGGRRTSSTDTQYF

clone_size: once
j_call: TRBJ2-1
v_call: TRBV28
d_call: TRBD2
cdr3_aa: CASSKPRRKTGTRVSGDEQFF

clone_size: -
j_call: TRBJ2-5
v_call: TRBV9
d_call: -
cdr3_aa: CASGRQGLQETQYF

clone_size: once
j_call: TRBJ2-2
v_call: TRBV7-8
d_call: TRBD2
cdr3_aa: CASSRAAGGRTNTGELFF